This TCR beta chain was found in a study of blood T cell repertoires in COVID-19. Study context: T cells, B-cell-depleted T cells, or PBMCs provided the cDNA or gDNA that served as material.

In the original workflow: Nucleated cell counts were estimated from reference gene primer amplification. Produced via immunoSEQ multiplex PCR; TCRdb's table is partial and in-frame only. V and J calls and clone size are copied from that table; D and trimming were computed from the DNA. Among around 120,000 clones, about 77% were seen once, and the ten largest hold approximately 25%. V lost 4 bases, J lost 0 bases, and 5 bases stayed unmatched. The CDR3 loop spans 16 amino acids. Germline CDR1 and CDR2: MNHEY and SMNVEV (reference sequence). This clonotype originated in a human donor in a cohort sampled during active COVID-19. J is TRBJ1-1 and V is TRBV27; TRBD1 agrees at 10 bases. Sequenced material: peripheral blood. The CDR3 coding sequence is TGTGCCAGCAGTTCTCTGGACAGGGGGATGAACACTGAAGCTTTCTTT. Amino acids: CASSSLDRGMNTEAFF.